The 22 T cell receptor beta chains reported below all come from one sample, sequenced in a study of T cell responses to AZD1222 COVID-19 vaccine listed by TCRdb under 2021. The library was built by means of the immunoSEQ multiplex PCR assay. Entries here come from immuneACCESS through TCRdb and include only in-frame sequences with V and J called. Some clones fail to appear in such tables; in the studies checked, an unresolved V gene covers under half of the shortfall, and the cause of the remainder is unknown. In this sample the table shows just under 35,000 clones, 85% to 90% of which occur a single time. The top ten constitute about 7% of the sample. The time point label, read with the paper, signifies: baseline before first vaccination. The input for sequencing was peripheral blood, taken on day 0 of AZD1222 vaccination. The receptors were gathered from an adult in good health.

In DNA, the CDR3 is TGTGCCAGCACCCCTCGGACTTTGAGCAATCAGCCCCAGCATTTT. Protein sequence: CASTPRTLSNQPQHF. The chain employs TRBV2 and TRBJ1-5; D not certain. The CDR3 has 15 amino acids. Trimming shortened V by 7 bases and J by 1 base, and 14 bases separated the two germline ends. CDR1 SNHLY and CDR2 FYNNEI come from the germline V gene.

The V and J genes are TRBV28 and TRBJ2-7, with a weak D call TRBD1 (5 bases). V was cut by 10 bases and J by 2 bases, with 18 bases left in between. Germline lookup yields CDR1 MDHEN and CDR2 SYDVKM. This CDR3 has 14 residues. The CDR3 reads CATTTGGSAYEQYF. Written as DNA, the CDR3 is TGTGCCACAACAACAGGTGGATCCGCCTACGAGCAGTACTTC.

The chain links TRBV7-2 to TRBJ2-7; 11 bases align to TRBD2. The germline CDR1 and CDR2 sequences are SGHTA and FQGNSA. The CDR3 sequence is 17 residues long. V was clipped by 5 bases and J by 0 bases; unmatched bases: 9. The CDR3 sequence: CASSGEASGRFSYEQYF. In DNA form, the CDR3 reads TGTGCCAGCAGCGGGGAGGCTAGCGGGAGGTTCTCCTACGAGCAGTACTTC.

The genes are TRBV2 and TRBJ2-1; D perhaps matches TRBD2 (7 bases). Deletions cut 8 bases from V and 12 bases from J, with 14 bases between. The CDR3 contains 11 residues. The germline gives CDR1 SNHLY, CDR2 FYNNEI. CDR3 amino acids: CASPRGAAQFF. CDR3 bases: TGTGCCAGCCCCCGGGGGGCAGCGCAGTTCTTC. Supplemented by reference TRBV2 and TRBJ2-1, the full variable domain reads EPEVTQTPSHQVTQMGQEVILRCVPISNHLYFYWYRQILGQKVEFLVSFYNNEISEKSEIFDDQFSVERPDGSNFTLKIRSTKLEDSAMYFCASPRGAAQFFGPGTRLTVL.

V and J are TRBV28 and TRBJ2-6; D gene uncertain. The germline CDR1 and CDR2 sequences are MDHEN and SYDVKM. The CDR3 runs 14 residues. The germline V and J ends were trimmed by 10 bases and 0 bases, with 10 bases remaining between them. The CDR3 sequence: CATTVHSGANVLTF. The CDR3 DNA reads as TGTGCCACCACCGTACACTCTGGGGCCAACGTCCTGACTTTC.

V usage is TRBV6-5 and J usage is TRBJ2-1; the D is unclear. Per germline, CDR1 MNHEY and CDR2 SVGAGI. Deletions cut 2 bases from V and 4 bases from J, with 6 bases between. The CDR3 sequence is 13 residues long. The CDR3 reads CASSYAEYNEQFF. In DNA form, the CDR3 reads TGTGCCAGCAGTTACGCGGAATACAATGAGCAGTTCTTC.

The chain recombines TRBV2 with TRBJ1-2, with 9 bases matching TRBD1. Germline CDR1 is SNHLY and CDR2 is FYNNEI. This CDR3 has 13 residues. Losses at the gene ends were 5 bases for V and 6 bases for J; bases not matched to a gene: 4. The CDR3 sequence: CASSPTGGNGYTF. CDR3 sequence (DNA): TGTGCCAGCAGTCCAACAGGGGGCAATGGCTACACCTTC.

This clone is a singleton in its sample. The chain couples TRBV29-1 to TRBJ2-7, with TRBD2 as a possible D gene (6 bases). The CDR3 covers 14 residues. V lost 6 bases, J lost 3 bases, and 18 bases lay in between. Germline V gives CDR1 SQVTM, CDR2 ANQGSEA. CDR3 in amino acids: CSVVAAGSNYEQYF. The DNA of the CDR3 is TGCAGCGTCGTAGCGGCCGGGTCTAACTACGAGCAGTACTTC.

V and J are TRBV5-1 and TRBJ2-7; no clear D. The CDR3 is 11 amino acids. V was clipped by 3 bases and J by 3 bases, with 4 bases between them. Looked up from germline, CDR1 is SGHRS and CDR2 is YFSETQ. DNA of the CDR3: TGCGCCAGCAGCTCCGTCTACGAGCAGTACTTC. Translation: CASSSVYEQYF. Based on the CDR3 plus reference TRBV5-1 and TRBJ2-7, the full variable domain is KAGVTQTPRYLIKTRGQQVTLSCSPISGHRSVSWYQQTPGQGLQFLFEYFSETQRNKGNFPGRFSGRQFSNSRSEMNVSTLELGDSALYLCASSSVYEQYFGPGTRLTVT.

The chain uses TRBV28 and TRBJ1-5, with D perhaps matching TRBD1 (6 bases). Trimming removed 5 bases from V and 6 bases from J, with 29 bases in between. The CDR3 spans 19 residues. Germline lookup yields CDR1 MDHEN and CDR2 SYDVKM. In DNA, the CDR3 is TGTGCCAGCAGTGCCATCACTCTCAGGGGCCGGGGTCGGAGTCAGCCCCAGCATTTT. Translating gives CASSAITLRGRGRSQPQHF.

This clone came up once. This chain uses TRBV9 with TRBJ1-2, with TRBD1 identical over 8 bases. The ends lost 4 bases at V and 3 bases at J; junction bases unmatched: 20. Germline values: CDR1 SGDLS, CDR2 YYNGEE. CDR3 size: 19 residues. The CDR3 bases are TGTGCCAGCAGCCTTACTAAGGACAGGGATAGAGGAGTAGACTATGGCTACACCTTC. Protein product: CASSLTKDRDRGVDYGYTF.

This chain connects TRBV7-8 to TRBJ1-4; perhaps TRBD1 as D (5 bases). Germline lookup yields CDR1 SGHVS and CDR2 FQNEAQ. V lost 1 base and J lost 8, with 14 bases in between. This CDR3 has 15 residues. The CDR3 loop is CASSLVYGAPEKLFF. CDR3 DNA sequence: TGTGCCAGCAGCTTAGTCTATGGGGCGCCCGAAAAACTGTTTTTT.

CDR3 nucleotides: TGTGCCAGTAGTAGGGGACAGGGAGACGACGAGCAGTACTTC. The encoded protein is CASSRGQGDDEQYF. The gene calls are TRBV19 and TRBJ2-7, with 9 nucleotides matching TRBD1. Germline V gene sequence: CDR1 LNHDA, CDR2 SQIVND (reference sequence). The CDR3 is 14 residues long. After removal of 4 bases from V and 5 bases from J, the junction contained 6 bases not matched to a gene.

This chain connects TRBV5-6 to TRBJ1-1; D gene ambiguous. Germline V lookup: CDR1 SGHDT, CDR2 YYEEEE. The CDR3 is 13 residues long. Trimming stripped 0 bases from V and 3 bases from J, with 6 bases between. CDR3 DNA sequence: TGTGCCAGCAGCTTGGGTCTCCACACTGAAGCTTTCTTT. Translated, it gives CASSLGLHTEAFF.

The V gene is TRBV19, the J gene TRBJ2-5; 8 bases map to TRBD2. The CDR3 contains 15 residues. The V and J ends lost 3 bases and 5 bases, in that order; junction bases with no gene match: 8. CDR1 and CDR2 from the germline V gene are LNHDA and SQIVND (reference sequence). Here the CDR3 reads CASSIKAGALETQYF. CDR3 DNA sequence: TGTGCCAGTAGTATCAAAGCGGGAGCTTTGGAGACCCAGTACTTC.

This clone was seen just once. DNA of the CDR3: TGTGCCAGCGACACAGGGTACGATCAGCCCCAGCATTTT. It yields the protein CASDTGYDQPQHF. The J gene is TRBJ1-5, the V gene TRBV2; D is possibly TRBD1 (6 bases). V gave up 8 bases and J gave up 5 bases, with 13 bases separating them. CDR3 size: 13 residues. Germline assignment: CDR1 SNHLY and CDR2 FYNNEI.

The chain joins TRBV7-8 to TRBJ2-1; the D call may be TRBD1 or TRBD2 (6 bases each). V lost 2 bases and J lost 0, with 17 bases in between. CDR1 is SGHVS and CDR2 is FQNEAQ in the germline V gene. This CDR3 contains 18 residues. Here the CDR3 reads CASSLTLRGGNSYNEQFF. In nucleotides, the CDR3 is TGTGCCAGCAGCTTAACCCTTCGAGGGGGGAACTCCTACAATGAGCAGTTCTTC.

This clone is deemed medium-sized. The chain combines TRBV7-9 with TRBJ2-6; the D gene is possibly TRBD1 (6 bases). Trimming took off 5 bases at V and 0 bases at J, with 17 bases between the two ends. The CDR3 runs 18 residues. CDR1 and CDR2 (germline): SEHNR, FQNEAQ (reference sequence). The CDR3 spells CASSRSSRGLSGANVLTF. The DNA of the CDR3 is TGTGCCAGCAGCCGCTCCTCCAGGGGCCTCTCTGGGGCCAACGTCCTGACTTTC.

The CDR3 reads CASKVGWNSPLHF. CDR3 nucleotides: TGTGCCAGCAAGGTCGGCTGGAATTCACCCCTCCACTTT. This chain links TRBV6-5 with TRBJ1-6; no reliable D call. This CDR3 comprises 13 residues. V was pared by 7 bases and J by 7 bases, with 11 bases between. Germline CDR1 and CDR2: MNHEY and SVGAGI.

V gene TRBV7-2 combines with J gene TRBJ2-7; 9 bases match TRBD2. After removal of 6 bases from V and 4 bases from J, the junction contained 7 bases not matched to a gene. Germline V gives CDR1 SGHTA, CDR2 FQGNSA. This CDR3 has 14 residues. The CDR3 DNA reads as TGTGCCAGCAGGCGGGAGGGTCGGTGGTACGAGCAGTACTTC. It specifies CASRREGRWYEQYF.

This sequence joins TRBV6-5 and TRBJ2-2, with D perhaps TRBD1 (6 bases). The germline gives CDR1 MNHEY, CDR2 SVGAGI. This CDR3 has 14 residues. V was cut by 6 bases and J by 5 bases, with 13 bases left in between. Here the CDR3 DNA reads TGTGCCAGCAGGGGGCCAGGGGAGACCGGGGAGCTGTTTTTT. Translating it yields CASRGPGETGELFF.

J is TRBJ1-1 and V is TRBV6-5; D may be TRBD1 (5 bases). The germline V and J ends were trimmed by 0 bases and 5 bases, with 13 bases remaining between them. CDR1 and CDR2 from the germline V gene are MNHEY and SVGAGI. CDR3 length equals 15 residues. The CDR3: CASSYSIRDRTEAFF. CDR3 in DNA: TGTGCCAGCAGTTACTCGATCAGGGATAGGACTGAAGCTTTCTTT.